The clone carrying this TCR beta chain was counted between two and nine times. Its antigen is unidentified. Germline V gene sequence: CDR1 WSHSY, CDR2 SAAADI. V lost 6 bases, J lost 7 bases, and 16 bases lay in between. The CDR3 has 13 amino acids. This entry belongs to a study of response to subunit inactivated influenza vaccine. The study's findings and limits: The authors suggested that few new T cells are recruited per seasonal influenza vaccination.

TCRdb used MiXCR to reprocess the RT-PCR reads, holding one entry per CDR3 protein. In the table there are under 550,000 distinct CDR3 sequences, roughly 7.9% of which are singletons. The chain employs TRBV10-2 and TRBJ2-7, with D possibly being TRBD2 (6 bases). This sample comprised PBMCs from blood, obtained roughly 24 months after vaccination. This clonotype originated in a man aged 50 to 75 who received an inactivated influenza vaccine. In DNA form, the CDR3 reads TGCGCCAGCAGCGGCGGGACCCGGGGAGAGCAGTACTTC. This gives the protein CASSGGTRGEQYF.